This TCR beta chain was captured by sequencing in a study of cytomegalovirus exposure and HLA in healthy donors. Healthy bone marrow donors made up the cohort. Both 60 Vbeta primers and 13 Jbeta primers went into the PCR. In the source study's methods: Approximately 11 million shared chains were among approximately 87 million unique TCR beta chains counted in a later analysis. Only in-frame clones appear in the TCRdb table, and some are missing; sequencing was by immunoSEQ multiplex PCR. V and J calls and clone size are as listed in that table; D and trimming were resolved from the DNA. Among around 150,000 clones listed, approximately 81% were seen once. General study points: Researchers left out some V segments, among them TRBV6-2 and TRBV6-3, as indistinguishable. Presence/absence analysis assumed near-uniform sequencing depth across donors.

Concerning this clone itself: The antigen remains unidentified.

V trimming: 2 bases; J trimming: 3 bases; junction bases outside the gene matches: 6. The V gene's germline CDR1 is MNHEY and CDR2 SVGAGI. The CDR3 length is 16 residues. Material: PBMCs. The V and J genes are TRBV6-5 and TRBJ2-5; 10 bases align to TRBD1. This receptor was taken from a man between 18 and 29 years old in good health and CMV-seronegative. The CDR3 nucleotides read TGTGCCAGCAGTTACGGGCCCGGGACAGGGGAAGAGACCCAGTACTTC. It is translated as CASSYGPGTGEETQYF.